This T cell receptor (beta chain) is from a study of shared T cell receptors in the human thymus. Method: immunoSEQ multiplex PCR; TCRdb's copy keeps in-frame clones and lacks some. This repertoire shows about 400,000 clones, more than 85% found once; its top ten account for approximately 0.02%. Per the germline V gene, CDR1 is KGHSH and CDR2 is LQKENI. Trimming at V came to 4 bases and at J to 7 bases, leaving 7 bases not matched to a gene. The length of the CDR3 is 14 residues. The clonotype was recovered from a human donor. V is TRBV18 and J is TRBJ1-5, with 7 bases lining up with TRBD1. The sequenced sample was thymocytes. The CDR3 DNA reads as TGTGCCAGCTCACTACAGGGGAGGGGGCAGCCCCAGCATTTT. This gives the protein CASSLQGRGQPQHF. Full variable domain (rest looked up from reference TRBV18 and TRBJ1-5): NAGVMQNPRHLVRRRGQEARLRCSPMKGHSHVYWYRQLPEEGLKFMVYLQKENIIDESGMPKERFSAEFPKEGPSILRIQQVVRGDSAAYFCASSLQGRGQPQHFGDGTRLSIL.